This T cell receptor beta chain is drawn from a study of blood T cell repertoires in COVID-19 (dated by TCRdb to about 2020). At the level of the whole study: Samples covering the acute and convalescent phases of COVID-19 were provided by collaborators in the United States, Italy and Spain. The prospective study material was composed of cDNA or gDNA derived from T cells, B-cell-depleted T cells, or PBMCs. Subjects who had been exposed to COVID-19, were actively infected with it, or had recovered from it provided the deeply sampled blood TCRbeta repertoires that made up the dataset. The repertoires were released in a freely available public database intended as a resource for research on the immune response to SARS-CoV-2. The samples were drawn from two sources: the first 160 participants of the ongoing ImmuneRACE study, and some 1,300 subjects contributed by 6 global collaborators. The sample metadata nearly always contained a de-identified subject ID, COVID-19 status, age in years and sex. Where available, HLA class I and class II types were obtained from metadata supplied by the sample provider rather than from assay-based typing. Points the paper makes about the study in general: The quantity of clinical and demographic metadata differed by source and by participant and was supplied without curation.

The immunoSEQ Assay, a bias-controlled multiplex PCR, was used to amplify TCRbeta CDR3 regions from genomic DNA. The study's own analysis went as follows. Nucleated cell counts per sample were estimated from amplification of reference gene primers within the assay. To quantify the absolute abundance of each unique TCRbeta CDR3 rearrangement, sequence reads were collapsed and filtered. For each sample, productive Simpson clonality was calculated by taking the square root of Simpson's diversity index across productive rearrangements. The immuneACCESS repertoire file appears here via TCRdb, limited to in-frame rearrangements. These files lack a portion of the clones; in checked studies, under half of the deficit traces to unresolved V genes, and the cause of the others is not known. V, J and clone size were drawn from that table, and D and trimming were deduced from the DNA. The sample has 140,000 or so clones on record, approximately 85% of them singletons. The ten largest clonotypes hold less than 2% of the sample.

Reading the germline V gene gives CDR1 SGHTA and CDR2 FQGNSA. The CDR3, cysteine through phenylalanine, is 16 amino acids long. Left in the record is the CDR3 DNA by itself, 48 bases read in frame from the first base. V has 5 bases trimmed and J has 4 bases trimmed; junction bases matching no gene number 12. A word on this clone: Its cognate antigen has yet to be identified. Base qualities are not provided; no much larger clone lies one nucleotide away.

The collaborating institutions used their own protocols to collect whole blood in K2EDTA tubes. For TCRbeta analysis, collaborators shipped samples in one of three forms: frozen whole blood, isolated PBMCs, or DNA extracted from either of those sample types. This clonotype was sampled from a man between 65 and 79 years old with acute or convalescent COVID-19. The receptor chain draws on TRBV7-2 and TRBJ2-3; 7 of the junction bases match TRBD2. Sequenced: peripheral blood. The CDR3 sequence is CASSPGGRRTADTQYF. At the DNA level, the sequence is TGTGCCAGCAGCCCCGGCGGGAGAAGGACTGCAGATACGCAGTATTTT.